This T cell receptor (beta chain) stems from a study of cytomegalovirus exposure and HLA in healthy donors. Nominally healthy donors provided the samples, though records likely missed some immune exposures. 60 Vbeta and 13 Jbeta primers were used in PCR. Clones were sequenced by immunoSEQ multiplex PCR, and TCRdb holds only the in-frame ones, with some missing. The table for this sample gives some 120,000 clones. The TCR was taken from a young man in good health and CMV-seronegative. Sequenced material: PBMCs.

The CDR3 bases are TGTGCCAGCAGCTTACCGTCCACAGATACGCAGTATTTT. This gives the protein CASSLPSTDTQYF. The chain joins TRBV7-2 to TRBJ2-3; D unclear. The germline gives CDR1 SGHTA, CDR2 FQGNSA. Deletions cut 2 bases from V and 2 bases from J, with 5 bases between. The CDR3 sequence is 13 residues long.